Each of the 6 T cell receptor beta chains below was sequenced from the same sample in a study of OX40 agonist ivuxolimab in advanced cancers. The method was immunoSEQ multiplex PCR; TCRdb's version includes in-frame clones alone and lacks a portion of them. Found here are under 80,000 clones, about nine tenths of them singletons; the top ten hold roughly 4.3%. The sequenced sample was CD4+ or CD8+ T cells sorted from blood, obtained in a trial of the OX40 agonist ivuxolimab. The receptors come from an adult with an advanced solid tumor such as melanoma, head and neck, liver or kidney cancer.

The chain uses TRBV5-1 and TRBJ2-1, with 12 bases fitting TRBD2. Germline CDR1 reads SGHRS; CDR2 reads YFSETQ. This CDR3 spans 15 amino acids. Trimming removed 4 bases from V and 6 bases from J; junction bases left unmatched: 5. CDR3 nucleotide sequence: TGCGCCAGCAGCCTCTCGGGACTAGCGGGCAATGAGCAGTTCTTC. It encodes CASSLSGLAGNEQFF.

The V call is TRBV6-5, the J call TRBJ2-5, with D possibly being TRBD1 or TRBD2 (6 bases each). Trimming shortened V by 4 bases and J by 9 bases, and 21 bases separated the two germline ends. CDR1 is MNHEY, CDR2 SVGAGI, per germline. CDR3 length: 15 amino acids. CDR3 loop: CASSSTDSAGRAQYF. The CDR3, as DNA: TGTGCCAGCAGTTCAACGGACAGTGCCGGGAGAGCCCAGTACTTC.

The chain links TRBV2 to TRBJ1-3; 9 positions match TRBD1. V dropped 6 bases and J dropped 4; count of bases not matched to a gene: 7. CDR1 and CDR2 from the germline V gene are SNHLY and FYNNEI. The CDR3 consists of 15 residues. The CDR3 nucleotides are TGTGCCAGCAGAACCGGGACAGGGTTAGGAAACACCATATATTTT. The encoded protein is CASRTGTGLGNTIYF.

This sequence joins TRBV5-1 and TRBJ2-2; 9 bases match TRBD2. This CDR3 has 16 residues. V shed 0 bases, J shed 2 bases, and the junction held 2 bases outside the gene matches. Germline CDR1 reads SGHRS; CDR2 reads YFSETQ. The DNA of the CDR3 is TGCGCCAGCAGCTTGGGACTAGCGGTAAACACCGGGGAGCTGTTTTTT. As protein: CASSLGLAVNTGELFF.

The chain has TRBV7-6 and TRBJ2-3; D uncertain. The CDR3 runs 16 residues. Trimming shortened V by 0 bases and J by 0 bases, and 10 bases separated the two germline ends. Looked up from germline, CDR1 is SGHVS and CDR2 is FNYEAQ. The DNA of the CDR3 is TGTGCCAGCAGCTTAGCGCTTGGAATAAGCACAGATACGCAGTATTTT. This sequence encodes CASSLALGISTDTQYF.

The chain uses TRBV14 and TRBJ2-3; D uncertain. CDR1 is SGHDN, CDR2 FVKESK, per germline. Trimming removed 1 base at V and 3 bases at J, with 8 bases between. CDR3 size: 14 residues. The CDR3 sequence is CASSQVGKTDTQYF. The CDR3 bases are TGTGCCAGCAGCCAAGTAGGGAAAACAGATACGCAGTATTTT.